The 8 T cell receptor beta chains in this list originate from one sample, sequenced in a study of response to subunit inactivated influenza vaccine. TCRdb re-derived calls from the RT-PCR reads in MiXCR, one entry per CDR3 protein. The sample consists of around 530,000 distinct CDR3 sequences, around 11% of them appearing once. Source: PBMCs from blood, taken on the day of vaccination. The receptors were sampled from a man aged 50 or older who received an inactivated influenza vaccine.

V gene TRBV14 combines with J gene TRBJ1-2; D possibly corresponds to TRBD1 (5 bases). CDR1 SGHDN and CDR2 FVKESK come from the germline V gene. The V and J ends lost 2 bases and 4 bases respectively, with 11 bases between them. The CDR3 is 14 residues long. For the CDR3, the DNA is TGTGCCAGCAGCCAACAAGGGGCGATCTATGGCTACACCTTC. It translates to CASSQQGAIYGYTF.

This clonotype has a handful of counts. This chain joins TRBV28 and TRBJ2-2, with a weak D call TRBD2 (5 bases). V was pared by 5 bases and J by 4 bases, with 20 bases between. The germline gives CDR1 MDHEN, CDR2 SYDVKM. CDR3 length: 17 residues. The CDR3 bases are TGTGCCAGCAGTCCACTCCGGGGTCTCCCGGGCACCGGGGAGCTGTTTTTT. Its protein is CASSPLRGLPGTGELFF.

In DNA, the CDR3 is TGTGCCAGCAGAGTTACGAGACAGGGAAGGGAGTACTTC. It yields the protein CASRVTRQGREYF. This rearrangement joins TRBV6-1 to TRBJ2-5; TRBD1 aligns across 7 bases. The V gene end was trimmed by 6 bases and the J gene end by 12 bases; junction bases not matched to a gene: 13. Germline V gene lookup returns CDR1 MNHNS and CDR2 SASEGT. This CDR3 is 13 amino acids long.

The chain recombines TRBV4-1 with TRBJ1-1; D gene ambiguous. The V end lost 0 bases, the J end lost 5 bases, and 19 bases lay between the germline ends. Germline CDR1 reads MGHRA; CDR2 reads YSYEKL. The CDR3 spans 17 residues. The CDR3 loop is CASSQDRSRRGGTEAFF. DNA for the CDR3: TGCGCCAGCAGCCAAGATCGATCGAGACGGGGAGGTACTGAAGCTTTCTTT.

The CDR3 sequence: CASSKREGDTQYF. Here the CDR3 DNA reads TGTGCCAGCAGCAAACGGGAGGGAGATACGCAGTATTTT. The chain carries TRBV11-2 and TRBJ2-3; 8 bases line up with TRBD2. The CDR3 runs to 13 residues. Germline CDR1 is SGHAT and CDR2 is FQNNGV. The trim removed 5 bases at V and 5 bases at J, leaving 3 bases unmatched.

This clonotype has a handful of counts. The CDR3 loop reads CASSYTASTDTQYF. The CDR3 bases are TGTGCCAGCAGTTACACGGCCTCGACAGATACGCAGTATTTT. The chain links TRBV6-2 or TRBV6-3 to TRBJ2-3, with D unresolved. CDR1 and CDR2 from the germline V gene are MNHEY and SVGEGT. This CDR3 is built from 14 residues. The V end lost 2 bases, the J end lost 3 bases, and 9 bases lay between the germline ends.

The CDR3 region has the DNA TGCGCCAGCAGCCCGGAACCGGGTTCTGGGGCCAACGTCCTGACTTTC. Protein product: CASSPEPGSGANVLTF. V usage is TRBV5-1 and J usage is TRBJ2-6; D remains unclear. From germline, CDR1 is SGHRS and CDR2 YFSETQ. Between the trimmed V and J ends, which lost 4 bases and 1 base, there was a span of 12 bases. CDR3 length: 16 amino acids.

This clonotype was seen a handful of times. The rearrangement joins TRBV20-1 to TRBJ2-3; a weak D match, TRBD2 (6 bases). Germline V CDR1 and CDR2: DFQATT, SNEGSKA (reference sequence). Trimming took off 3 bases at V and 2 bases at J, with 12 bases between the two ends. The CDR3 covers 14 residues. The CDR3 sequence is CSASTRDSTDTQYF. CDR3 nucleotide sequence: TGCAGTGCTAGCACTCGGGACTCCACAGATACGCAGTATTTT.